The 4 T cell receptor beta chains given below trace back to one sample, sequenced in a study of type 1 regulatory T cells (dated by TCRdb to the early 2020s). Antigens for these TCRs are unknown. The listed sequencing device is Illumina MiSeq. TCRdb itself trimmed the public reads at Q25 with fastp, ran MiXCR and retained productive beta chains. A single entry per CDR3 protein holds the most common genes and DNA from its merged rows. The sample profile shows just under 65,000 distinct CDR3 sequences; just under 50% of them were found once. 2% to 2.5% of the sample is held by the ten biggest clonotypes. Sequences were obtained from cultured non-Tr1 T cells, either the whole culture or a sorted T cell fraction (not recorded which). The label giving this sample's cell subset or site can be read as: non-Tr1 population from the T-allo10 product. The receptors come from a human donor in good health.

The CDR3 region is CASSLVSGVADTQYF. The CDR3 DNA reads TGTGCCAGCAGCTTAGTGTCAGGGGTAGCAGATACGCAGTATTTT. The chain combines TRBV11-2 with TRBJ2-3; a possible D gene is TRBD1 (6 bases). This CDR3 spans 15 amino acids. CDR1 and CDR2 (germline): SGHAT, FQNNGV. V was cut by 1 base and J by 4 bases, with 12 bases left in between.

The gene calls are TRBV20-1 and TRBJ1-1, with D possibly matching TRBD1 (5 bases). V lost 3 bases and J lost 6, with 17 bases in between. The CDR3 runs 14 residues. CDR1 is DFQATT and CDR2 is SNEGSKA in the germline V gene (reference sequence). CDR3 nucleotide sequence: TGCAGTGCTAGTGCAGCCATGACAGCCTCTGAAGCTTTCTTT. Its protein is CSASAAMTASEAFF.

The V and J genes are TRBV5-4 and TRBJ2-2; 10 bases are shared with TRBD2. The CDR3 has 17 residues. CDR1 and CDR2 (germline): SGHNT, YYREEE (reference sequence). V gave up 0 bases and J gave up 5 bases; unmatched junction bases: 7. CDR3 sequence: CASSLAGAGGETGELFF. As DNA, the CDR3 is TGTGCCAGCAGCTTGGCCGGAGCGGGGGGGGAGACCGGGGAGCTGTTTTTT.

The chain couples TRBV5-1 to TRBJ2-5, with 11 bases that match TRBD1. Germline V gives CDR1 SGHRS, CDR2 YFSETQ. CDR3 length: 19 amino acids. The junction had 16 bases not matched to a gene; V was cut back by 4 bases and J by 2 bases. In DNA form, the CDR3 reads TGCGCCAGCAGCCATGGACAGGGGGCCTTCGGCCGCGCGCAAGAGACCCAGTACTTC. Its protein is CASSHGQGAFGRAQETQYF.